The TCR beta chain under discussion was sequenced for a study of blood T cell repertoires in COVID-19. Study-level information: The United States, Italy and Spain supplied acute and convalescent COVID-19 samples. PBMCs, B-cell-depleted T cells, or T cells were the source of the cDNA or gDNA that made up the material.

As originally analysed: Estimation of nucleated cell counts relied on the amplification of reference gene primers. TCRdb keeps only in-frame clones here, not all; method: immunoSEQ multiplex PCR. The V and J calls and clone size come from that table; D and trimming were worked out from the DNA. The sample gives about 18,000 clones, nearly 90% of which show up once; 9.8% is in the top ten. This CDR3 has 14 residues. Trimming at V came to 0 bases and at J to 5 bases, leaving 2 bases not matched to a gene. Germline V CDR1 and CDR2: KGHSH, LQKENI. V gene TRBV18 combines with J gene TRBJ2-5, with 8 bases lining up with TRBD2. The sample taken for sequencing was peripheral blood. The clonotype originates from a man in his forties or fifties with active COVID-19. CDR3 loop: CASSPPSGTETQYF. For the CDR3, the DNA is TGTGCCAGCTCACCACCTAGCGGGACTGAGACCCAGTACTTC.